This T cell receptor (beta chain) emerged from a study of blood T cell repertoires in COVID-19. Study in general: From the United States, Italy and Spain came samples of acute and convalescent COVID-19. From T cells, B-cell-depleted T cells, or PBMCs came the material, which was cDNA or gDNA.

Under the authors' procedure: Estimates of nucleated cell counts were drawn from the amplification of reference gene primers. Generated by immunoSEQ multiplex PCR, the TCRdb table keeps only in-frame clones and is missing some. The V and J calls and clone size are taken from that table; D and trimming were inferred from the DNA. The sample has about 250,000 clones, 83% seen once. With V trimmed by 5 bases and J by 3 bases, 7 bases remained unmatched. Germline-derived CDR1 and CDR2 are SNHLY and FYNNEI. The CDR3 extends over 15 amino acids. This clonotype was sampled from a man at least 80 years old with acute or convalescent COVID-19. Sequenced: peripheral blood. This chain connects TRBV2 to TRBJ2-3, with 8 positions matching TRBD1. The CDR3 DNA reads as TGTGCCAGCAGTCCCAGGACAGGGTCAACAGATACGCAGTATTTT. Translating it yields CASSPRTGSTDTQYF. The complete variable domain, with remaining parts taken from reference TRBV2 and TRBJ2-3, reads EPEVTQTPSHQVTQMGQEVILRCVPISNHLYFYWYRQILGQKVEFLVSFYNNEISEKSEIFDDQFSVERPDGSNFTLKIRSTKLEDSAMYFCASSPRTGSTDTQYFGPGTRLTVL.